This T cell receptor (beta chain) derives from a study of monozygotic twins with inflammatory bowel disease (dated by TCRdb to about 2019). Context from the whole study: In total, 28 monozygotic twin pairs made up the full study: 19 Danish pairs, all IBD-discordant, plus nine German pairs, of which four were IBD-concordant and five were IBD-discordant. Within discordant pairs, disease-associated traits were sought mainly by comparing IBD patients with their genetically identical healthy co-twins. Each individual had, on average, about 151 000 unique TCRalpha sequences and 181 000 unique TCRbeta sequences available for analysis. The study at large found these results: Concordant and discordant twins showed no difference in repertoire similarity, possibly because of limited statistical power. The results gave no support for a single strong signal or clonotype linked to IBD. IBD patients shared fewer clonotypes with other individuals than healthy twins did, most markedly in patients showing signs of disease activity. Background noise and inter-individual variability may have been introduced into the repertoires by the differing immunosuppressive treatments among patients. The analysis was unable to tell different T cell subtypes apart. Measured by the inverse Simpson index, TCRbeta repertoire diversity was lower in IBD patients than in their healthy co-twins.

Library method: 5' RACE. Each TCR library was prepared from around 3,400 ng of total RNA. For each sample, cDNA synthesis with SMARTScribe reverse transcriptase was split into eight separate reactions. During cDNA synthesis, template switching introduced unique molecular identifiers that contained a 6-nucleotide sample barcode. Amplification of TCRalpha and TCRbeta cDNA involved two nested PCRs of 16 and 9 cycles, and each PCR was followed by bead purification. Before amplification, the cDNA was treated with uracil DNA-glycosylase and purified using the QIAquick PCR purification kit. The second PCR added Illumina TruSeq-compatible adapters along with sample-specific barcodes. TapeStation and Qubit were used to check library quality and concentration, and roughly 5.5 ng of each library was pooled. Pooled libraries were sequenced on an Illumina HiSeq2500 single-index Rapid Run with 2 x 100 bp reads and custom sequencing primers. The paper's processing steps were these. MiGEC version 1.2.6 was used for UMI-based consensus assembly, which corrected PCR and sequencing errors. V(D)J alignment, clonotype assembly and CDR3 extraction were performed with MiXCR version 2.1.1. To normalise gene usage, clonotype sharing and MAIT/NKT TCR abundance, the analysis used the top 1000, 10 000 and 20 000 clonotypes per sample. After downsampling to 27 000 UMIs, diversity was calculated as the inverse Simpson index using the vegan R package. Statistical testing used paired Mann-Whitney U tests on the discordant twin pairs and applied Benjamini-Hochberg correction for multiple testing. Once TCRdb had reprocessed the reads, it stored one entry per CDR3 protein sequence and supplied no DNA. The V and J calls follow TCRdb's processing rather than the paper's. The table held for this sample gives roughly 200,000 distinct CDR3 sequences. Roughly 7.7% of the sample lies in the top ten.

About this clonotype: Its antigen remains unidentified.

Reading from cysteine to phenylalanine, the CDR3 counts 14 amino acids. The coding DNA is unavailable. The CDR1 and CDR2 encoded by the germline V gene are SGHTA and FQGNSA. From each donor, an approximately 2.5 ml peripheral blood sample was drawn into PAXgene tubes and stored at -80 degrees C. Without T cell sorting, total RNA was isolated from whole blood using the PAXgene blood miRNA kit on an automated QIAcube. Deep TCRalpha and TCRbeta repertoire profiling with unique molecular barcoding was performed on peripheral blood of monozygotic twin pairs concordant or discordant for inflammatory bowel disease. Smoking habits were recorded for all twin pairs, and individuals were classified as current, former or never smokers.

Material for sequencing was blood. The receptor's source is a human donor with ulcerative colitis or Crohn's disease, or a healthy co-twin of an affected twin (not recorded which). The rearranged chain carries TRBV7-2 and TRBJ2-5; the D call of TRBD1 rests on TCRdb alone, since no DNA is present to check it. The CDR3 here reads CASSFPGSGETQYF.